This entry is about one TCR beta chain. The CDR3 is 15 residues long. V lost 6 bases to trimming and J lost 0 bases, with 15 bases between them. Germline assignment: CDR1 MNHEY and CDR2 SMNVEV (reference sequence). This record comes from a study of OX40 agonist ivuxolimab in advanced cancers. Looking at the study overall: Patients' therapy was ivuxolimab, an antibody that acts as an agonist of OX40 (CD134). Enrolled patients in dose escalation had cancers that were hepatocellular carcinoma, melanoma, renal cell or head and neck cancer.

Clones were sequenced by immunoSEQ multiplex PCR, and TCRdb holds only the in-frame ones, with some missing. In the table there are about 71,000 clones, 80% to 85% of which are singletons. Here the sequenced sample was CD4+ or CD8+ T cells sorted from blood, taken in a trial of the OX40 agonist ivuxolimab. This receptor was obtained from an adult with an advanced solid tumor such as melanoma, head and neck, liver or kidney cancer. The chain employs TRBV27 and TRBJ2-7; D is possibly TRBD2 (5 bases). The CDR3 DNA reads as TGTGCCAGCAGGATCTACGGGGAAAGCTCCTACGAGCAGTACTTC. This codes for CASRIYGESSYEQYF.